The present T cell receptor beta chain was sequenced within a study of T cell responses to AZD1222 COVID-19 vaccine (TCRdb year 2021). Context from the whole study: A total of around 240 trial participants underwent TCR sequencing, of whom roughly 210 had received two doses of AZD1222 and around 26 had received two doses of the MenACWY control vaccine. Enrollment into the trials was organized by age into subgroups of 18-55, 56-69 and 70-plus years, and those subgroups contained approximately 160, 26 and 62 TCR-sequenced participants, respectively. Findings and caveats that apply to the study as a whole: Participants were mostly white British, with more females than males. The authors suggested clonal diversity may have been underestimated. After two AZD1222 doses, both the breadth and the depth of spike-specific TCRs were significantly higher than at day 0 and than in MenACWY recipients. In the small 56-69-year group, the increase in depth fell short of significance, most likely because of low power. Conclusions about previously exposed vaccinees are limited, since just a handful of AZD1222 recipients were seropositive for SARS-CoV-2 at baseline. Because no day 14 peak-response samples were available, repertoires were characterized only after the peak T cell response. CD4 TCRs associated with the vaccine covered the entire spike protein, and the dominant responses were in regions 160-218 and 743-854. Reportedly, close to half of the unique spike-specific TCRs recognized epitopes lying outside the regions that are mutated in the B.1.351 and B.1.1.7 variants.

The CDR3 regions of human TCRbeta chains were analyzed by immunosequencing. The study's processing was this. TCRs in the repertoires were compared against a reference library of SARS-CoV-2-specific TCRs that had been generated with the MIRA antigen-specificity platform. Breadth was defined as the fraction of unique TCRs that were SARS-CoV-2-associated, and depth was defined as the fraction of total T cells that were SARS-CoV-2-associated. Each spike-specific TCR was assigned to its reactive spike region and to a CD4 or CD8 class using the MIRA data. Log10-transformed breadth and depth values were compared by one-way ANOVA with Sidak's multiple comparisons tests. Not all clones reach the TCRdb copy of this immuneACCESS table, which keeps in-frame sequences only. Checked studies attribute under half of the gap to unresolved V genes and leave the rest unexplained. For V, J and clone size, that table is used; D and trimming come from the DNA. The table for this sample lists 110,000 to 150,000 clones; roughly 93% of them were counted only once. Of the sample, about 1.9% is held by the ten largest clones.

Taken with the paper, the label for time point translates to: about 28 days (+/-7) after the second vaccine dose. Because spike-specific TCR depth and breadth did not differ between the two schedules, AZD1222 recipients who got a second dose at roughly 4 weeks were pooled with those who got a second dose at roughly 12 weeks. Vaccinee samples were obtained from the UK trials COV001 and COV002, which included a single-blind randomized controlled phase 2/3 trial of AZD1222 (ChAdOx1 nCoV-19) in healthy adults. For TCRbeta chain sequencing, PBMC samples were collected from trial participants at day 0 and at day 28 after the second dose. Of note for this clone: Its antigen is not yet known. No qualities accompany the bases; no much larger clone lies one base away.

The CDR3 goes from the cysteine to the phenylalanine over 13 residues. Only the CDR3 DNA is retained, 39 bases long and in frame from the first base. CDR1 LNHNV and CDR2 YYDKDF are derived from the germline V gene (reference sequence). V was cut back by 5 bases and J by 8 bases, leaving a gap of 15 bases between them. This receptor was obtained from an adult who received the AZD1222 COVID-19 vaccine. This chain joins TRBV15 to TRBJ1-2, with a weak D call of TRBD1 (6 bases match). The sample consisted of peripheral blood, taken 28 days after the second AZD1222 dose. Here the CDR3 is given as CATSYRNDRGYTF. The bases are TGTGCCACCAGCTACCGGAATGACAGGGGCTACACCTTC.